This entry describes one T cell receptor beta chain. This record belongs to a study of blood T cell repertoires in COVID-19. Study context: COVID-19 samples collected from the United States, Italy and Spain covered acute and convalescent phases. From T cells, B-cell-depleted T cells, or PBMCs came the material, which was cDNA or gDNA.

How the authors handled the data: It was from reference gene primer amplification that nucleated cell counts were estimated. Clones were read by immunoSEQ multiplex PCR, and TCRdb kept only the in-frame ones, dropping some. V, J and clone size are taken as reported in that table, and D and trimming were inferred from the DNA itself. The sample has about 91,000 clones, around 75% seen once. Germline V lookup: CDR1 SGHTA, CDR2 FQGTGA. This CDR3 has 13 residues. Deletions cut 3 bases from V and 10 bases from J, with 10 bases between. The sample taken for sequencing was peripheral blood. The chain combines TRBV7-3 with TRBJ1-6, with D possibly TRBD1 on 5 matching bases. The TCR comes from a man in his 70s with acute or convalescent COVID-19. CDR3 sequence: CASSLGGRSPLHF. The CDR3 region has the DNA TGTGCCAGCAGCTTGGGGGGGAGGTCACCCCTCCACTTT.